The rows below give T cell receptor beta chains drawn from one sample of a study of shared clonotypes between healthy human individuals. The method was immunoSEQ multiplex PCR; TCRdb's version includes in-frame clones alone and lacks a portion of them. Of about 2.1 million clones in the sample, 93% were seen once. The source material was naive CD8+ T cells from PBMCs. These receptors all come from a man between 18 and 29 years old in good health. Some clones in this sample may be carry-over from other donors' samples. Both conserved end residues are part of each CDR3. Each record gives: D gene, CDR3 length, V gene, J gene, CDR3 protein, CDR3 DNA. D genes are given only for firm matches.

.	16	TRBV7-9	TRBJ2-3	CASSFGPDFSTDTQYF	TGTGCCAGCAGCTTCGGGCCAGACTTTAGCACAGATACGCAGTATTTT
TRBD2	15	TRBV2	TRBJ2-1	CASVSREVPHNEQFF	TGTGCCAGCGTATCGCGGGAGGTACCCCACAATGAGCAGTTCTTC
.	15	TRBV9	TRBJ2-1	CASSVTGISYNEQFF	TGTGCCAGCAGCGTCACAGGGATCTCCTACAATGAGCAGTTCTTC
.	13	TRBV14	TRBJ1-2	CASSQDPGSGYTF	TGTGCCAGCAGCCAAGATCCGGGTTCGGGCTACACCTTC
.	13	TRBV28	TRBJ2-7	CASSSPVSYEQYF	TGTGCCAGCAGTTCACCCGTCTCCTACGAGCAGTACTTC
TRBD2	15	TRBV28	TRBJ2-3	CASTWAGAGADTQYF	TGTGCCAGCACATGGGCGGGAGCGGGGGCAGATACGCAGTATTTT
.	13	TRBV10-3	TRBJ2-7	CAISESPDYEQYF	TGTGCCATCAGTGAGTCACCCGACTACGAGCAGTACTTC
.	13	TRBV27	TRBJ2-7	CASSFGRTYEQYF	TGTGCCAGCAGTTTTGGTCGGACCTACGAGCAGTACTTC
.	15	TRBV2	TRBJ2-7	CASSEAGTSPEEQYF	TGTGCCAGCAGTGAAGCGGGGACCTCTCCCGAGGAGCAGTACTTC
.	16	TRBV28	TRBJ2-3	CASSTSWELGTDTQYF	TGTGCCAGCAGCACCAGCTGGGAGCTCGGCACAGATACGCAGTATTTT
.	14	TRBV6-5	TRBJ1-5	CASRRRYSNQPQHF	TGTGCCAGCAGGCGACGGTATAGCAATCAGCCCCAGCATTTT
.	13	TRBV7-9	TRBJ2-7	CASSFSLPDEQYF	TGTGCCAGCAGCTTCTCTCTGCCAGACGAGCAGTACTTC
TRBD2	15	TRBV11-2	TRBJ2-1	CASSTRLASYNEQFF	TGTGCCAGCAGCACGAGACTAGCGTCTTACAATGAGCAGTTCTTC
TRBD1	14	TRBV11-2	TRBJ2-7	CASSAPTGPYEQYF	TGTGCCAGCAGCGCCCCGACAGGGCCCTACGAGCAGTACTTC
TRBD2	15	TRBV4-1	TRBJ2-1	CASSQLGLPLDEQFF	TGCGCCAGCAGCCAGCTGGGACTACCGTTGGATGAGCAGTTCTTC
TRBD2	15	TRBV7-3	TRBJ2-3	CASSFGREGLDTQYF	TGTGCCAGCAGCTTCGGCCGGGAGGGCCTAGATACGCAGTATTTT
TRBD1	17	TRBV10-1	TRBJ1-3	CASSESGTALIGNTIYF	TGCGCCAGCAGTGAGTCGGGGACAGCTCTGATAGGAAACACCATATATTTT
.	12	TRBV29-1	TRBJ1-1	CSALDGHTEAFF	TGCAGCGCCTTGGACGGCCACACTGAAGCTTTCTTT
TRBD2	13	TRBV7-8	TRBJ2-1	CASSLAGGNEQFF	TGTGCCAGCAGCCTAGCGGGAGGCAATGAGCAGTTCTTC
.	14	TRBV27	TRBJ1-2	CASSPRGHNYGYTF	TGTGCCAGCAGCCCCAGGGGCCACAACTATGGCTACACCTTC
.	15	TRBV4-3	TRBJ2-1	CASSPYLGSYNEQFF	TGCGCCAGCAGCCCCTACCTAGGGTCCTACAATGAGCAGTTCTTC
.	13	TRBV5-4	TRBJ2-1	CASSSRDNHEQFF	TGTGCCAGCAGCTCGCGGGACAACCATGAGCAGTTCTTC
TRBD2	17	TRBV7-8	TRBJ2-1	CASFGLLAGSSYNEQFF	TGTGCCAGCTTCGGTTTGCTAGCGGGAAGCTCCTACAATGAGCAGTTCTTC
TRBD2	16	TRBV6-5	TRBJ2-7	CASSYSTGTTSYEQYF	TGTGCCAGCAGTTACTCTACCGGGACTACCTCCTACGAGCAGTACTTC
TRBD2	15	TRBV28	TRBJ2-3	CASRVSGDSTDTQYF	TGTGCCAGCAGAGTTAGCGGGGATAGCACAGATACGCAGTATTTT
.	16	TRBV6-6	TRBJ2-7	CASSSQPRDFPYEQYF	TGTGCCAGCAGCTCCCAACCTAGGGACTTTCCCTACGAGCAGTACTTC